This is a list of T cell receptor beta chains from one sample in a study of blood T cell repertoires in COVID-19. Data came from immunoSEQ multiplex PCR; TCRdb stores just in-frame clones and leaves some out. The data contain just over 95,000 clones, more than 75% of them seen just once; the ten biggest clones take up 15% to 20%. The sample taken for sequencing was peripheral blood. These receptor sequences come from an elderly man with acute or convalescent COVID-19. CDR3s include the opening cysteine and the closing phenylalanine or tryptophan. A D gene is named only where the DNA matches it firmly. Size is omitted from some rows. Given values are once, few, many or a class for expanded clones.

d_call,clone_size,v_call,j_call,cdr3_aa,cdr3_nt
NA,NA,TRBV29-1,TRBJ2-3,CSVESGGVLSTDTQYF,TGCAGCGTTGAGTCCGGAGGGGTCCTTAGCACAGATACGCAGTATTTT
TRBD2,medium-sized,TRBV11-3,TRBJ2-2,CASSSMTQLAGESTGELFF,TGTGCCAGCAGCTCCATGACACAACTAGCGGGAGAATCCACCGGGGAGCTGTTTTTT
TRBD2,NA,TRBV9,TRBJ2-5,CASSVGLAGGGQETQYF,TGTGCCAGCAGCGTCGGACTAGCGGGAGGGGGCCAAGAGACCCAGTACTTC
NA,NA,TRBV5-1,TRBJ1-4,CASSLTSLNEKLFF,TGCGCCAGCAGCTTGACTTCCCTTAATGAAAAACTGTTTTTT
NA,NA,TRBV6-4,TRBJ2-1,CASRGGPAMGEQFF,TGTGCCAGCAGGGGGGGACCAGCAATGGGTGAGCAGTTCTTC
NA,NA,TRBV18,TRBJ1-5,CASSPSYGGPTNQPQHF,TGTGCCAGCTCACCAAGTTACGGGGGACCTACCAATCAGCCCCAGCATTTT
TRBD1,NA,TRBV3-1/TRBV3-2,TRBJ1-1,CASSPSGGRTSTEAFF,TGTGCCAGCAGCCCTTCAGGGGGGCGTACGAGCACTGAAGCTTTCTTT
TRBD1,NA,TRBV5-1,TRBJ2-1,CASSGTDRSSYNEQFF,TGCGCCAGCAGCGGCACGGACAGGAGCTCCTACAATGAGCAGTTCTTC
NA,NA,TRBV6-5,TRBJ2-6,CASSAQGVGANVLTF,TGTGCCAGCAGCGCGCAGGGCGTGGGGGCCAACGTCCTGACTTTC
TRBD1,NA,TRBV6-5,TRBJ1-2,CASRNRDRVDGYTF,TGTGCCAGCAGGAACCGGGACAGGGTGGATGGCTACACCTTC
NA,NA,TRBV7-2,TRBJ2-2,CASSHGSGELFF,TGTGCCAGCAGCCACGGGAGCGGGGAGCTGTTTTTT
NA,NA,TRBV3-1/TRBV3-2,TRBJ2-7,CASSQVVGGAEQYF,TGTGCCAGCAGCCAAGTGGTAGGGGGGGCCGAGCAGTACTTC
TRBD1,NA,TRBV3-1/TRBV3-2,TRBJ2-1,CASSRTGGYEQFF,TGTGCCAGCAGTCGGACAGGGGGTTATGAGCAGTTCTTC
NA,NA,TRBV7-2,TRBJ2-7,CASSPQGPLIGEQYF,TGTGCCAGCAGCCCCCAGGGCCCCCTGATCGGCGAGCAGTACTTC
TRBD1,NA,TRBV14,TRBJ2-5,CASSLGQGKQETQYF,TGTGCCAGCAGCCTGGGACAGGGGAAGCAAGAGACCCAGTACTTC
TRBD1,NA,TRBV6-5,TRBJ2-2,CASRLGQLNTGELFF,TGTGCCAGCAGGTTGGGACAGCTTAACACCGGGGAGCTGTTTTTT
NA,once,TRBV5-1,TRBJ1-6,CASSEDSLSSYNSPLHF,TGCGCCAGCAGCGAGGACAGCTTGAGCTCCTATAATTCACCCCTCCACTTT
NA,NA,TRBV28,TRBJ1-1,CASISGNTEAFF,TGTGCCAGCATATCCGGGAACACTGAAGCTTTCTTT